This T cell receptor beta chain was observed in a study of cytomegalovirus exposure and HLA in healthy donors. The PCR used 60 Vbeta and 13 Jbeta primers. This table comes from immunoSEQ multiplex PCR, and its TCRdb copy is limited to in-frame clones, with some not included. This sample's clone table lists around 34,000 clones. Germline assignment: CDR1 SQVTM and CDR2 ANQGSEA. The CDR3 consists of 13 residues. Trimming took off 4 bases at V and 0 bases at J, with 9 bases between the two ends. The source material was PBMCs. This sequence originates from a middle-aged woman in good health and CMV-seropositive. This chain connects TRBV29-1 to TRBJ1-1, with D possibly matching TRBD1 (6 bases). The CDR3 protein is CSVGRGLNTEAFF. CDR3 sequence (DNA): TGCAGCGTTGGAAGGGGGTTGAACACTGAAGCTTTCTTT.